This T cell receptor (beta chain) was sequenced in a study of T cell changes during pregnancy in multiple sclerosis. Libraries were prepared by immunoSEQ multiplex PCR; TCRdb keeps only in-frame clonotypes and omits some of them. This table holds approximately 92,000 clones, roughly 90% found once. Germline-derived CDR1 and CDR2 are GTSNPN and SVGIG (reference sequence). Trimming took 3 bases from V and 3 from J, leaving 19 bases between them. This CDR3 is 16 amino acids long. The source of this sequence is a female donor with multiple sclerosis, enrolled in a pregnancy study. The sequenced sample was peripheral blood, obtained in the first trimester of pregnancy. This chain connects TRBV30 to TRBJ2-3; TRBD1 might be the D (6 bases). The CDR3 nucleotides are TGTGCCTGGAGCCGGCCCTGGGGGCGTGGGACAGATACGCAGTATTTT. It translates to CAWSRPWGRGTDTQYF.